This T cell receptor (beta chain) was sequenced in a study of T cells in Graves' hyperthyroidism and ophthalmopathy. For the study at large: Once the initial diagnosis was made, peripheral blood was obtained before any treatment. Whole-study findings and limits: From stable hyperthyroidism, ophthalmopathy was separated by a 13 V-J model.

Amplification of TCR beta CDR3 regions used RNA as the template. HTBI primers were employed in a first-round RT-PCR of the TCR CDR3. TCRdb fed the multiplex PCR reads into MiXCR, producing one record per CDR3 protein. The sample includes about 720,000 distinct CDR3 sequences, roughly 20% of them seen just once. PBMCs came from 7.5 to 10 ml fresh peripheral blood. Points on this clonotype: Its cognate antigen is unknown.

The sample consisted of blood. The source of this sequence is a woman aged 50 to 60 with Graves' hyperthyroidism that later progressed to Graves' ophthalmopathy.

CDR3 amino acids: CASSLEKGYGYTF. For the CDR3, the DNA is TGTGCCAGCAGTTTAGAGAAAGGCTATGGCTACACCTTC. This chain uses TRBV12-3 or TRBV12-4 with TRBJ1-2; D is ambiguous. Trimming pared 1 base from V and 4 bases from J, leaving 7 bases between. This CDR3 region has 13 residues.